This entry lists 10 T cell receptor beta chains sequenced from one sample in a study of T-cell reconstitution after alpha-beta-depleted transplantation in children. Overall study results and limits: T-cell numbers and diversity, one year after transplant, stemmed largely from T cells that were newly produced.

The authors prepared the TCRbeta library with unique molecular identifiers. A single record per CDR3 protein comes from TCRdb applying MiXCR to the PCR reads. The sample shows some 300,000 distinct CDR3 sequences, approximately 7.3% of them seen only once. No cognate antigen is known for these TCRs. This specimen consisted of peripheral blood, obtained 360 days after TCRalphabeta/CD19-depleted stem cell transplant. The receptors here all came from a female patient between 2 and 15 years old who had a stem cell transplant for Fanconi anemia, so the T cells may come from the graft donor.

This clonotype came up many times. The rearrangement links TRBV12-3 or TRBV12-4 to TRBJ2-2; 14 bases agree with TRBD2. V lost 3 bases to trimming and J lost 4 bases; unmatched junction nucleotides: 7. The CDR3 covers 18 residues. CDR3 residues: CASSFRLAGGPGTGELFF. The DNA of the CDR3 is TGTGCCAGCAGTTTCCGACTAGCGGGAGGGCCGGGCACCGGGGAGCTGTTTTTT.

This clonotype came up a few times. The V and J genes are TRBV28 and TRBJ2-2, with D tentatively TRBD1 (6 bases). Trimming removed 3 bases at V and 5 bases at J, with 19 bases between. This CDR3 spans 17 amino acids. Germline values: CDR1 MDHEN, CDR2 SYDVKM. In DNA form, the CDR3 reads TGTGCCAGCAGTTTTCAGGGGCCCCCTCGAGGTACCGGGGAGCTGTTTTTT. Translated: CASSFQGPPRGTGELFF.

To note about this clonotype: The CDR3 does not end in the conserved phenylalanine or tryptophan, so this is likely a read error. The DNA is omitted, as the CDR3 cannot be located on it reliably, and the CDR3 follows TCRdb's listing. The rearrangement links TRBV5-1 to TRBJ2-3; TRBD1 was called by the table and not checked on the DNA. Inclusive of both ends, the CDR3 amounts to 18 amino acids. CDR1 is SGHRS and CDR2 is YFSETQ in the germline V gene. CDR3 sequence: CASSPTGVSGPHTDTQDR.

V is TRBV20-1 and J is TRBJ1-2; TRBD1 matches at 7 bases. Looked up from germline, CDR1 is DFQATT and CDR2 is SNEGSKA (reference sequence). V was clipped by 1 base and J by 2 bases; unmatched bases: 4. The CDR3 totals 14 residues. CDR3 sequence: CSARGDRKNYGYTF. The CDR3 nucleotides read TGCAGTGCTAGAGGGGACAGAAAAAACTATGGCTACACCTTC.

At least ten counts were recorded for this clonotype. The chain combines TRBV12-3 or TRBV12-4 with TRBJ2-3, with 10 positions matching TRBD1. J lost 5 bases, V lost 3 bases, and 5 bases had no gene match. The CDR3 runs to 15 residues. In DNA, the CDR3 is TGTGCCAGCAGTTTTAGGACAGGGGGGGAAGATACGCAGTATTTT. Protein product: CASSFRTGGEDTQYF.

This clonotype was recorded a few times. The chain links TRBV5-1 to TRBJ2-1; 8 positions agree with TRBD2. V lost 4 bases to trimming and J lost 5 bases; unmatched junction nucleotides: 14. The length of the CDR3 is 17 residues. CDR1 and CDR2 from the germline V gene are SGHRS and YFSETQ. The CDR3 DNA sequence: TGCGCCAGCAGCCCCCAGTTGGGCGGGGGGTTCAACAATGAGCAGTTCTTC. Amino acid sequence: CASSPQLGGGFNNEQFF.

This clonotype was found many times. The chain employs TRBV7-2 and TRBJ2-7, with 7 bases matching TRBD1. Germline CDR1 and CDR2: SGHTA and FQGNSA. The CDR3 spans 16 residues. V was pared by 1 base and J by 6 bases, with 12 bases of the junction left unmatched. DNA for the CDR3: TGTGCCAGCAGCTTAGATAGTTACAGGGGTGGTCGCGAGCAGTACTTC. Its translation: CASSLDSYRGGREQYF. The full variable domain, with the rest looked up from reference TRBV7-2 and TRBJ2-7, is GAGVSQSPSNKVTEKGKDVELRCDPISGHTALYWYRQSLGQGLEFLIYFQGNSAPDKSGLPSDRFSAERTGGSVSTLTIQRTQQEDSAVYLCASSLDSYRGGREQYFGPGTRLTVT.

This clonotype was seen at least ten times. This rearrangement joins TRBV3-1 to TRBJ1-1; TRBD1 agrees at 7 bases. There are 14 residues in the CDR3. Germline trimming cut 6 bases from V and 1 base from J; bases unmatched to any gene: 5. The germline gives CDR1 LGHDT, CDR2 YNNKEL (reference sequence). DNA for the CDR3: TGTGCCAGCAGTTTCGGACAGGCGAACACTGAAGCTTTCTTT. It codes for CASSFGQANTEAFF.

This clonotype was counted only a few times. The chain uses TRBV3-1 and TRBJ2-4; no firm D call. This CDR3 comprises 14 residues. The germline V gene encodes CDR1 LGHDT and CDR2 YNNKEL (reference sequence). Trimming pared 4 bases from V and 2 bases from J, leaving 9 bases between. The CDR3 bases are TGTGCCAGCAGCCTTGATAGCTCCAAAAACATTCAGTACTTC. It codes for CASSLDSSKNIQYF. Together with reference TRBV3-1 and TRBJ2-4, the CDR3 gives the full variable domain: DTAVSQTPKYLVTQMGNDKSIKCEQNLGHDTMYWYKQDSKKFLKIMFSYNNKELIINETVPNRFSPKSPDKAHLNLHINSLELGDSAVYFCASSLDSSKNIQYFGAGTRLSVL.

This clonotype turned up a few times. This chain joins TRBV27 and TRBJ2-7, with 9 bases lining up with TRBD1. Germline values: CDR1 MNHEY, CDR2 SMNVEV (reference sequence). The CDR3 consists of 14 residues. The junction had 8 bases not matched to a gene; V was cut back by 5 bases and J by 6 bases. Written as DNA, the CDR3 is TGTGCCAGCAGTCCCGGGACAGGGCTGCTCGAGCAGTACTTC. This gives the protein CASSPGTGLLEQYF.